Each of the 32 T cell receptor beta chains below was sequenced from the same sample in a study of blood T cell repertoires in COVID-19. Clones were sequenced by immunoSEQ multiplex PCR, and TCRdb holds only the in-frame ones, with some missing. The repertoire holds under 300,000 clones, roughly 80% seen once, with about 3.5% in the top ten. Sequenced material: PBMCs or T cells enriched from blood (not recorded which). The receptors originated from a man over 45 who had recovered from COVID-19.

This chain connects TRBV9 to TRBJ1-4; TRBD1 is a possible D gene (6 bases). Germline loops: CDR1 SGDLS, CDR2 YYNGEE. This CDR3 is 15 amino acids long. The V end was cut by 0 bases, the J end by 3 bases, with 9 bases between. The CDR3 DNA reads as TGTGCCAGCAGCGTAGAGGGACACCCTAATGAAAAACTGTTTTTT. Amino acid sequence: CASSVEGHPNEKLFF.

This chain links TRBV2 with TRBJ2-7; 7 bases are shared with TRBD2. The CDR3 totals 15 residues. The V gene end was trimmed by 4 bases and the J gene end by 2 bases; junction bases not matched to a gene: 8. In germline, CDR1 is SNHLY, CDR2 FYNNEI. This CDR3 reads CASSGEGSLTYEQYF. In nucleotides, the CDR3 is TGTGCCAGCAGTGGGGAGGGGTCCCTTACCTACGAGCAGTACTTC. Variable domain in full (rest from reference TRBV2 and TRBJ2-7): EPEVTQTPSHQVTQMGQEVILRCVPISNHLYFYWYRQILGQKVEFLVSFYNNEISEKSEIFDDQFSVERPDGSNFTLKIRSTKLEDSAMYFCASSGEGSLTYEQYFGPGTRLTVT.

The gene calls are TRBV29-1 and TRBJ2-7, with a weak D call TRBD1 (8 bases). Trimming removed 7 bases from V and 3 bases from J, with 19 bases in between. Germline assignment: CDR1 SQVTM and CDR2 ANQGSEA. This CDR3 is 14 amino acids long. CDR3 protein: CSAGGGTGNYEQYF. The DNA for the CDR3 is TGCAGCGCGGGGGGAGGGACAGGCAACTACGAGCAGTACTTC.

The genes are TRBV6-4 and TRBJ1-1; TRBD1 aligns across 9 bases. Germline values: CDR1 MRHNA, CDR2 SNTAGT. The CDR3 contains 14 residues. Losses at the gene ends were 6 bases for V and 1 base for J; bases not matched to a gene: 3. DNA for the CDR3: TGTGCCAGCAGGGGGACAGGGCGGAACACTGAAGCTTTCTTT. It translates to CASRGTGRNTEAFF.

This chain uses TRBV19 with TRBJ2-1; 8 positions agree with TRBD2. This CDR3 contains 15 residues. The V gene end was trimmed by 5 bases and the J gene end by 5 bases; junction bases not matched to a gene: 8. Germline CDR1 LNHDA, CDR2 SQIVND (reference sequence). This CDR3 is CASSSRSGVNNEQFF. CDR3 bases: TGTGCCAGTAGTTCGCGTAGCGGGGTTAACAATGAGCAGTTCTTC.

J is TRBJ1-6 and V is TRBV30, with 7 bases that match TRBD1. Germline CDR1 is GTSNPN and CDR2 is SVGIG (reference sequence). CDR3 length: 16 residues. J gave up 2 bases and V 3 bases, and 7 bases lay outside the gene matches. The CDR3 sequence is CAWRSRGLAYNSPLHF. In DNA, the CDR3 is TGTGCCTGGAGGTCGAGGGGGCTAGCCTATAATTCACCCCTCCACTTT.

This clone came up many times. The V gene is TRBV27, the J gene TRBJ2-2; 15 nucleotides agree with TRBD2. The V gene's germline CDR1 is MNHEY and CDR2 SMNVEV (reference sequence). V lost 0 bases, J lost 7 bases, and 9 bases stayed unmatched. The length of the CDR3 is 19 residues. DNA of the CDR3: TGTGCCAGCAGTTTATCCCTCTACGGGACTAGCGGGGGGTACGGGGAGCTGTTTTTT. Translating it yields CASSLSLYGTSGGYGELFF.

V and J are TRBV19 and TRBJ1-4, with D maybe TRBD1 (6 bases). CDR1 and CDR2 from the germline V gene are LNHDA and SQIVND (reference sequence). The ends were cut back, 7 bases at V and 8 bases at J, with 17 bases in the middle. The CDR3 spans 14 residues. The CDR3 DNA is TGTGCCAGTACCAACAGGGAACGTTACGAAAAACTGTTTTTT. Residues: CASTNRERYEKLFF.

The chain employs TRBV7-2 and TRBJ2-2, with TRBD2 identical over 9 bases. Trimming took 3 bases from V and 0 from J; bases not matched to a gene: 8. CDR1 is SGHTA, CDR2 FQGNSA, per germline. The CDR3 covers 18 residues. The CDR3 sequence: CASSFFVTSGANTGELFF. The CDR3 DNA reads TGTGCCAGCAGCTTCTTTGTGACTAGCGGAGCGAACACCGGGGAGCTGTTTTTT.

The chain recombines TRBV6-5 with TRBJ2-7, with 7 positions matching TRBD2. V gave up 6 bases and J gave up 2 bases; unmatched junction bases: 4. The CDR3 spans 13 residues. Germline CDR1 and CDR2: MNHEY and SVGAGI. Here the CDR3 DNA reads TGTGCCAGCAGACTGACTAGCCCCTACGAGCAGTACTTC. This encodes CASRLTSPYEQYF.

By sample share, this clone is medium-sized. V and J are TRBV27 and TRBJ1-1; D possibly corresponds to TRBD1 (5 bases). Trimming removed 5 bases from V and 5 bases from J, with 12 bases in between. The CDR3 is made up of 13 amino acids. Germline CDR1 and CDR2: MNHEY and SMNVEV (reference sequence). The CDR3, as DNA: TGTGCCAGCAGTGAGACAGTGGGGACTGAAGCTTTCTTT. It codes for CASSETVGTEAFF.

The chain recombines TRBV6-5 with TRBJ2-5; 9 bases agree with TRBD2. Germline V gene lookup returns CDR1 MNHEY and CDR2 SVGAGI. The CDR3 consists of 13 residues. The J segment lost 4 bases and the V segment lost 7 bases, leaving 4 bases of the junction unmatched. CDR3: CASTGGRGETQYF. For the CDR3, the DNA is TGTGCCAGCACTGGCGGGAGGGGAGAGACCCAGTACTTC.

This sequence joins TRBV5-4 and TRBJ1-5, with 11 bases identical to TRBD1. J lost 4 bases, V lost 4 bases, and 4 bases had no gene match. Germline values: CDR1 SGHNT, CDR2 YYREEE (reference sequence). The length of the CDR3 is 15 residues. The CDR3 loop is CASSLDRGRNQPQHF. DNA for the CDR3: TGTGCCAGCAGCCTGGACAGGGGGCGGAATCAGCCCCAGCATTTT.

The CDR3 region has the DNA TGTGCCAGCAGCCAAGGCCGGGGGGAAGCCACTGAAGCTTTCTTT. This sequence encodes CASSQGRGEATEAFF. The V and J genes are TRBV3-1 (or the pseudogene TRBV3-2) and TRBJ1-1, with D tentatively TRBD1 (5 bases). V was cut by 1 base and J by 4 bases, with 13 bases left in between. The CDR3 totals 15 residues. The germline CDR1 and CDR2 sequences are LGHDT and YNNKEL (reference sequence).

The rearrangement joins TRBV5-1 to TRBJ2-2; a weak D match, TRBD1 (5 bases). Germline V gene sequence: CDR1 SGHRS, CDR2 YFSETQ. V was trimmed by 4 bases and J by 5 bases, leaving 18 bases between them. The length of the CDR3 is 16 residues. The CDR3 here is CASSPLITGQTGELFF. The CDR3 coding sequence is TGCGCCAGCAGCCCCCTAATCACAGGACAAACCGGGGAGCTGTTTTTT.

V is TRBV9 and J is TRBJ1-1, with 9 bases lining up with TRBD1. This CDR3 has 15 residues. Trimming removed 2 bases from V and 0 bases from J; junction bases left unmatched: 2. Germline V lookup: CDR1 SGDLS, CDR2 YYNGEE. The chain's CDR3 is CASSVGQGMNTEAFF. CDR3 nucleotides: TGTGCCAGCAGCGTGGGACAGGGAATGAACACTGAAGCTTTCTTT.

This clone turned up a few times. The rearrangement uses TRBV12-3 or TRBV12-4 and TRBJ1-2, with unresolved D. The CDR3 is 13 amino acids. Trimming pared 3 bases from V and 3 bases from J, leaving 8 bases between. The DNA of the CDR3 is TGTGCCAGCAGTTTGGACTCCTACTATGGCTACACCTTC. Its protein is CASSLDSYYGYTF.

CDR3 DNA sequence: TGCAGCGTTGGGACTTTTCATTCTGGCTACACCTTC. Translating it yields CSVGTFHSGYTF. The genes are TRBV29-1 and TRBJ1-2; no reliable D call. V was shortened by 4 bases and J by 7 bases, with 13 bases between the two germline ends. CDR3 length equals 12 residues. Germline CDR1 and CDR2: SQVTM and ANQGSEA.

This clone was recorded once. The rearrangement links TRBV5-4 to TRBJ2-7, with 10 bases matching TRBD1. Germline CDR1 reads SGHNT; CDR2 reads YYREEE (reference sequence). The J segment lost 5 bases and the V segment lost 5 bases, leaving 7 bases of the junction unmatched. The CDR3 covers 14 residues. The CDR3 loop reads CASSKRDRGHEQYF. The CDR3, as DNA: TGTGCCAGCAGTAAGCGGGACAGGGGCCACGAGCAGTACTTC.

This chain joins TRBV2 and TRBJ1-5; D perhaps matches TRBD1 (6 bases). The CDR3 consists of 15 residues. V lost 7 bases and J 5 bases, leaving 18 bases between the germline ends. Germline CDR1 is SNHLY and CDR2 is FYNNEI. CDR3 protein: CASTEDSLRDQPQHF. CDR3 in DNA: TGTGCCAGCACCGAGGACAGCCTCCGCGATCAGCCCCAGCATTTT.

The chain is built from TRBV29-1 and TRBJ1-1; TRBD1 aligns across 7 bases. J was trimmed by 1 base and V by 4 bases; bases with no gene match: 3. Germline CDR1 is SQVTM and CDR2 is ANQGSEA. This CDR3 has 13 amino acids. The CDR3 is CSVAGTANTEAFF. The CDR3, as DNA: TGCAGCGTTGCCGGGACAGCGAACACTGAAGCTTTCTTT. The variable domain in full, completed from reference TRBV29-1 and TRBJ1-1, reads SAVISQKPSRDICQRGTSLTIQCQVDSQVTMMFWYRQQPGQSLTLIATANQGSEATYESGFVIDKFPISRPNLTFSTLTVSNMSPEDSSIYLCSVAGTANTEAFFGQGTRLTVV.

This clone showed up just a few times. The chain employs TRBV15 and TRBJ1-6, with D possibly being TRBD1 (5 bases). This CDR3 comprises 18 residues. V was clipped by 1 base and J by 7 bases, with 20 bases between them. CDR1 and CDR2 from the germline V gene are LNHNV and YYDKDF (reference sequence). CDR3 in DNA: TGTGCCACCAGCAGAGCGGTACAGGCCACTTCGGCGAATTCACCCCTCCACTTT. Amino acids: CATSRAVQATSANSPLHF.

Only one count was recorded for this clone. The chain links TRBV27 to TRBJ1-5; the D gene is possibly TRBD1 (6 bases). CDR1 and CDR2 (germline): MNHEY, SMNVEV (reference sequence). V was cut by 4 bases and J by 3 bases, with 10 bases left in between. The CDR3 contains 14 residues. The CDR3 bases are TGTGCCAGCAGTTCCGGACAGAACAATCAGCCCCAGCATTTT. The encoded protein is CASSSGQNNQPQHF.

This clone appeared a single time. The chain is built from TRBV10-1 and TRBJ2-1; 7 bases match TRBD1. The V gene end was trimmed by 5 bases and the J gene end by 5 bases; junction bases not matched to a gene: 12. The CDR3 extends over 16 amino acids. The V gene's germline CDR1 is WNHNN and CDR2 SYGVQD (reference sequence). This CDR3 is CASSFNDRAGNNEQFF. The CDR3 nucleotides read TGCGCCAGCAGTTTTAACGACAGGGCGGGCAACAATGAGCAGTTCTTC.

V usage is TRBV7-3 and J usage is TRBJ2-3, with 9 bases that match TRBD2. The J segment lost 3 bases and the V segment lost 1 base, leaving 5 bases of the junction unmatched. This CDR3 comprises 16 residues. Germline V gene data show CDR1 as SGHTA and CDR2 as FQGTGA. The CDR3, as DNA: TGTGCCAGCAGCTTAAATCCGGGACTAGCTACAGATACGCAGTATTTT. Encoded protein: CASSLNPGLATDTQYF.

This chain joins TRBV5-3 and TRBJ2-7, with 10 bases that match TRBD1. TRBV5-3 is assigned to the ORF class and has an uncertain function. The V gene end was trimmed by 4 bases and the J gene end by 6 bases; junction bases not matched to a gene: 10. The CDR3 consists of 15 residues. This CDR3 reads CARSLPGTGEFEQYF. The CDR3 DNA reads as TGTGCCAGAAGCCTCCCCGGGACAGGGGAATTCGAGCAGTACTTC.

This sequence joins TRBV2 and TRBJ1-5; D not resolved. In germline, CDR1 is SNHLY, CDR2 FYNNEI. Between the trimmed V and J ends, which lost 6 bases and 2 bases, there was a span of 11 bases. The CDR3 totals 14 residues. This chain's CDR3 is CASRILRGNQPQHF. For the CDR3, the DNA is TGTGCCAGCAGGATTCTGAGGGGCAATCAGCCCCAGCATTTT.

The chain joins TRBV14 to TRBJ1-6, with D tentatively TRBD1 (6 bases). The V and J ends lost 10 bases and 7 bases respectively, with 32 bases between them. Germline CDR1 is SGHDN and CDR2 is FVKESK. CDR3 size: 19 residues. The CDR3 here is CATGPNVRGMRIRNSPLHF. CDR3 nucleotides: TGTGCCACCGGCCCGAATGTCAGGGGTATGCGGATACGGAATTCACCCCTCCACTTT.

A single count supports this clone. V and J are TRBV24-1 and TRBJ2-2, with D perhaps matching TRBD2 (6 bases). CDR3 length: 16 residues. V was clipped by 8 bases and J by 5 bases, with 20 bases between them. CDR1 and CDR2 (germline): KGHDR, SFDVKD. CDR3 coding DNA: TGTGCCACCATCCGATGGGAAATAGCGGTTACCGGGGAGCTGTTTTTT. Amino acid sequence: CATIRWEIAVTGELFF.

The chain is built from TRBV10-2 and TRBJ2-3, with D maybe TRBD1 (7 bases). The CDR3 is 16 residues long. The ends were cut back, 6 bases at V and 0 bases at J, with 16 bases in the middle. The V gene's germline CDR1 is WSHSY and CDR2 SAAADI. The CDR3 sequence: CASRTWRGPSTDTQYF. The CDR3 nucleotides read TGCGCCAGCAGAACTTGGAGGGGGCCTAGCACAGATACGCAGTATTTT.

This clone was picked up one time. The gene calls are TRBV7-9 and TRBJ2-3; the D gene is possibly TRBD2 (6 bases). The CDR3 loop spans 13 amino acids. Trimming pared 11 bases from V and 2 bases from J, leaving 14 bases between. Per the germline V gene, CDR1 is SEHNR and CDR2 is FQNEAQ (reference sequence). For the CDR3, the DNA is TGTGCCCTCCAGGAGGGCTCCACAGATACGCAGTATTTT. This codes for CALQEGSTDTQYF.

This clone has just one count. The gene calls are TRBV5-1 and TRBJ2-2, with D maybe TRBD1 (5 bases). The CDR3 loop spans 13 amino acids. V dropped 3 bases and J dropped 6 bases, with 9 bases sitting between them. Germline CDR1 and CDR2: SGHRS and YFSETQ. CDR3 in DNA: TGCGCCAGCAGCTATTACAGGTCCGGGGAGCTGTTTTTT. Its protein is CASSYYRSGELFF.